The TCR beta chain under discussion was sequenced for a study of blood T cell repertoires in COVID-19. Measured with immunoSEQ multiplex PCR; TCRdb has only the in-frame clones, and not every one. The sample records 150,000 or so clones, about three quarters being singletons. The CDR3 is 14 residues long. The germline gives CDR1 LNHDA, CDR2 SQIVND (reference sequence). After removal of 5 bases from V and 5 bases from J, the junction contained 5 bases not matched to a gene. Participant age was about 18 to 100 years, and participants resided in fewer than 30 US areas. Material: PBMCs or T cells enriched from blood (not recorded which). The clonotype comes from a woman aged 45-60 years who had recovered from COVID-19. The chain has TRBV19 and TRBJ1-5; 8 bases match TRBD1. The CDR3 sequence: CASSLQGADQPQHF. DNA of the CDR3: TGTGCCAGTAGTCTCCAGGGGGCCGATCAGCCCCAGCATTTT. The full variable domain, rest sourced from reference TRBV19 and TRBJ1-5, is DGGITQSPKYLFRKEGQNVTLSCEQNLNHDAMYWYRQDPGQGLRLIYYSQIVNDFQKGDIAEGYSVSREKKESFPLTVTSAQKNPTAFYLCASSLQGADQPQHFGDGTRLSIL.